A selection of T cell receptor beta chains follows, all from one sample in a study of CD8+CD57+ T cells in acquired aplastic anemia. TCRdb re-derived calls from the reads in MiXCR, one entry per CDR3 protein. Here the sample spans about 54,000 distinct CDR3 sequences, 55% to 70% being singletons. Sequenced: sorted CD4+, CD8+, or CD8+CD57+ T cells (not recorded which) from PBMCs. The source is a human donor with aplastic anemia. CDR3s include the opening cysteine and the closing phenylalanine or tryptophan. Fields, in order: V gene, D gene, J gene, clone size, CDR3 DNA, CDR3 protein. The D gene is left open where the match is weak. Clone size, where shown, is once, few, many, or a class for clones that have expanded.

TRBV4-1	.	TRBJ1-2	.	TGCGCCAGCAGCCAAGAGTGGGGATCCAACTATGGCTACACCTTC	CASSQEWGSNYGYTF
TRBV9	.	TRBJ2-1	many	TGTGCCAGCAGCGTAGGGGACACCTACAATGAGCAGTTCTTC	CASSVGDTYNEQFF
TRBV7-8	.	TRBJ1-1	once	TGTGCCAGCAGCTCCCTCGTCCACGCATCATCTGAAGCTTTCTTT	CASSSLVHASSEAFF
TRBV7-6	.	TRBJ2-3	.	TGTGCCAGCAGCCACAGTCCCCTAGCGAGCACAGATACGCAGTATTTT	CASSHSPLASTDTQYF
TRBV6-5	.	TRBJ2-5	.	TGTGCCAGCAGTTACTCCGGGGGGCGCGGGGAGACCCAGTACTTC	CASSYSGGRGETQYF
TRBV10-1	TRBD1	TRBJ1-5	.	TGCGCCAGCAAAACGACAGGGCCAAACAATCAGCCCCAGCATTTT	CASKTTGPNNQPQHF
TRBV7-3	.	TRBJ2-1	many	TGTGCCAGCAGACGAACAGGGTCCCCTTACAATGAGCAGTTCTTC	CASRRTGSPYNEQFF
TRBV20-1	TRBD2	TRBJ2-7	once	TGCAGTGCTAGAGAGGGACTAGCGGCCTACGAGCAGTACTTC	CSAREGLAAYEQYF
TRBV5-4	TRBD2	TRBJ2-7	.	TGTGCCAGCAGCAATCGGGGAGGGAACCACGAGCAGTACTTC	CASSNRGGNHEQYF
TRBV24-1	.	TRBJ2-2	once	TGTGCCACCAGTCCTTCCAGGAACACCGGGGAGCTGTTTTTT	CATSPSRNTGELFF
TRBV29-1	.	TRBJ2-7	.	TGCAGCGTTGGCCGCGGCGGGACCTACGAGCAGTACTTC	CSVGRGGTYEQYF
TRBV10-3	.	TRBJ2-7	.	TGTGCCATCAGTGCTTTCGAGAACGAGCAGTACTTC	CAISAFENEQYF
TRBV2	.	TRBJ2-7	few	TGTGCCAGCAGTCAGGAGGCCGTTACCTACGAGCAGTACTTC	CASSQEAVTYEQYF
TRBV4-1	TRBD2	TRBJ2-7	.	TGCGCCAGCAGCCCAGAGCTAGCGGAAACCTACGAGCAGTACTTC	CASSPELAETYEQYF
TRBV5-4	TRBD1	TRBJ2-7	few	TGTGCCAGCAGCACCGACAGGGGCGAGCAGTACTTC	CASSTDRGEQYF
TRBV5-5	.	TRBJ1-2	many	TGTGCCAGCAGCTTGGGAGGGGGGGGGCCCGTCTATGGCTACACCTTC	CASSLGGGGPVYGYTF
TRBV19	TRBD1	TRBJ2-7	.	TGTGCCAGTAGTATCGGGACAGGGAGCTCCTACGAGCAGTACTTC	CASSIGTGSSYEQYF
TRBV7-9	.	TRBJ2-7	.	TGTGCCAGCAGCTTAGACCGGGGGAGCGAGCAGTACTTC	CASSLDRGSEQYF
TRBV13	TRBD1	TRBJ1-3	.	TGTGCCAGCAGCTTACGCCGGGACAGGGGAGGTGGAAACACCATATATTTT	CASSLRRDRGGGNTIYF
TRBV2	.	TRBJ2-7	.	TGTGCCAGCCGGACAGTGCGGCAGTACTTC	CASRTVRQYF
TRBV24-1	TRBD2	TRBJ2-5	.	TGTGCCACCAGTGCCCACCTAGCGGGGGGGCAAGAGACCCAGTACTTC	CATSAHLAGGQETQYF
TRBV5-4	.	TRBJ2-1	many	TGTGCCAGCAGAAACCGAGGGTACAATGAGCAGTTCTTC	CASRNRGYNEQFF
TRBV9	TRBD1	TRBJ2-1	.	TGTGCCAGCAGCGTAGCGGGACAGGGTTACAATGAGCAGTTCTTC	CASSVAGQGYNEQFF
TRBV9	.	TRBJ2-1	.	TGTGCCAGCAGCACACGACTCCCCCCAGTCAATGAGCAGTTCTTC	CASSTRLPPVNEQFF